One and the same sample provided the 12 T cell receptor beta chains below, sequenced in a study of blood T cell repertoires in COVID-19. Sequenced by immunoSEQ multiplex PCR; TCRdb stores in-frame clones only, minus some. The profile shows approximately 94,000 clones, around 84% of them singletons. The sequenced material came from peripheral blood. The origin of the receptors is a man aged 60 to 75 with acute or convalescent COVID-19.

V is TRBV28 and J is TRBJ1-5; TRBD1 matches 8 bases. The CDR3 loop spans 14 amino acids. Trimming took 6 bases from V and 3 from J; bases not matched to a gene: 4. Germline CDR1 MDHEN, CDR2 SYDVKM. CDR3 nucleotide sequence: TGTGCCAGCAGGCGACAGGGGAACAATCAGCCCCAGCATTTT. Protein sequence: CASRRQGNNQPQHF.

The rearrangement uses TRBV19 and TRBJ1-2, with 8 bases fitting TRBD1. J lost 3 bases, V lost 2 bases, and 5 bases had no gene match. The germline gives CDR1 LNHDA, CDR2 SQIVND (reference sequence). The CDR3 is made up of 15 amino acids. CDR3 nucleotide sequence: TGTGCCAGTAGTATACCACGGACAGGGTACTATGGCTACACCTTC. It specifies CASSIPRTGYYGYTF.

The gene calls are TRBV27 and TRBJ1-1; 12 nucleotides align to TRBD1. From germline, CDR1 is MNHEY and CDR2 SMNVEV (reference sequence). V trimming: 6 bases; J trimming: 5 bases; junction bases outside the gene matches: 10. The CDR3 sequence is 16 residues long. The CDR3 protein is CASRSKPGQGATEAFF. CDR3 DNA sequence: TGTGCCAGCAGAAGCAAACCGGGACAGGGGGCGACTGAAGCTTTCTTT.

This rearrangement joins TRBV4-1 to TRBJ2-3; possible D gene TRBD1, 6 bases. CDR3 length equals 15 residues. Trimming took off 2 bases at V and 6 bases at J, with 15 bases between the two ends. Germline V gene lookup returns CDR1 MGHRA and CDR2 YSYEKL. The CDR3 protein is CASSQITGSPDTQYF. Written as DNA, the CDR3 is TGCGCCAGCAGCCAAATCACAGGGTCTCCGGATACGCAGTATTTT.

This chain connects TRBV7-9 to TRBJ2-5; D gene unclear. Germline V gene sequence: CDR1 SEHNR, CDR2 FQNEAQ (reference sequence). Trimming took off 1 base at V and 0 bases at J, with 9 bases between the two ends. CDR3 length: 15 residues. CDR3 sequence reads: CASSLGRSHQETQYF. The CDR3 DNA follows: TGTGCCAGCAGCTTAGGGCGGAGCCACCAAGAGACCCAGTACTTC.

This chain links TRBV6-6 with TRBJ2-3; D is uncertain. This CDR3 has 13 residues. CDR1 is MNHNY, CDR2 SVGAGI, per germline (reference sequence). Trimming removed 5 bases at V and 3 bases at J, with 9 bases between. The CDR3 region is CASSPPSTDTQYF. CDR3 bases: TGTGCCAGCAGTCCTCCCAGTACAGATACGCAGTATTTT.

The chain combines TRBV7-2 with TRBJ1-1, with a tentative D call TRBD1 (5 bases). V was shortened by 1 base and J by 1 base, with 10 bases between the two germline ends. CDR3 length: 15 residues. Germline V lookup: CDR1 SGHTA, CDR2 FQGNSA. The CDR3: CASSLVGQTNTEAFF. The CDR3 region has the DNA TGTGCCAGCAGCTTAGTTGGACAAACGAACACTGAAGCTTTCTTT.

This clone was seen a few times. This sequence joins TRBV7-3 and TRBJ2-3; D unresolved. Trimming shortened V by 1 base and J by 6 bases, and 8 bases separated the two germline ends. The CDR3 sequence is 13 residues long. Germline CDR1 reads SGHTA; CDR2 reads FQGTGA. CDR3 nucleotide sequence: TGTGCCAGCAGCTTAATGTACTCGGATACGCAGTATTTT. Translation gives CASSLMYSDTQYF.

This clone came up a few times. V and J are TRBV11-2 and TRBJ2-2; 7 bases are a match to TRBD1. CDR1 is SGHAT, CDR2 FQNNGV, per germline. With 0 bases clipped from V and 4 bases from J, the junction kept 11 bases outside the gene matches. This CDR3 comprises 18 residues. The CDR3 reads CASSLERTGYSGTGELFF. Written as DNA, the CDR3 is TGTGCCAGCAGCTTAGAAAGGACAGGCTATTCGGGCACCGGGGAGCTGTTTTTT.

The J gene is TRBJ1-1, the V gene TRBV6-5; D is undetermined. Germline V gene lookup returns CDR1 MNHEY and CDR2 SVGAGI. The CDR3 consists of 13 residues. Between the trimmed V and J ends, which lost 6 bases and 2 bases, there was a span of 10 bases. The CDR3, as DNA: TGTGCCAGCAGCTCTAAGACTAACACTGAAGCTTTCTTT. Its protein is CASSSKTNTEAFF.

There are a few counts of this clone. The chain couples TRBV7-2 to TRBJ2-3; D gene ambiguous. Germline assignment: CDR1 SGHTA and CDR2 FQGNSA. V dropped 1 base and J dropped 0 bases, with 5 bases sitting between them. The CDR3 runs to 14 residues. CDR3: CASSLDRSTDTQYF. The CDR3 DNA reads as TGTGCCAGCAGCTTAGACAGAAGCACAGATACGCAGTATTTT.

This chain links TRBV28 with TRBJ1-5; D not certain. There are 14 residues in the CDR3. Germline V gives CDR1 MDHEN, CDR2 SYDVKM. V lost 8 bases and J 5 bases, leaving 16 bases between the germline ends. CDR3 sequence reads: CASQRREPHQPQHF. For the CDR3, the DNA is TGTGCCAGCCAGAGGAGGGAACCCCATCAGCCCCAGCATTTT.